These T cell receptor beta chains were read from a single sample in a study of T cells after yellow fever vaccination. In TCRdb, the 5' RACE reads were re-called with MiXCR into one record per CDR3 protein. Of 500,000 to 650,000 distinct CDR3 sequences in the sample, approximately 13% were seen once. The sequenced sample was PBMCs, obtained on the day of the yellow fever booster vaccination. All receptors derive from a young man who received the YFV17D yellow fever vaccine. Each CDR3 is given with its conserved first and last residue. A D gene is named only where the DNA matches it firmly. Size tells how often a clone was seen (once, few, many) or the class of an expanded clone, and some rows leave it out.

d_call	j_call	clone_size	v_call	cdr3_nt	cdr3_aa
NA	TRBJ1-1	few	TRBV10-3	TGTGCCATGAGGATGCGGATGAACACTGAAGCTTTCTTT	CAMRMRMNTEAFF
NA	TRBJ2-7	NA	TRBV28	TGTGCCAGCAGTGCATCGTACTCCTACGAGCAGTACTTC	CASSASYSYEQYF
NA	TRBJ2-1	few	TRBV20-1	TGCAGTGCTAGACCCACGGAGGGCCACAATGAGCAGTTCTTC	CSARPTEGHNEQFF
NA	TRBJ2-2	NA	TRBV12-3/TRBV12-4	TGTGCCAGCAGCGGGATTGCGAACACCGGGGAGCTGTTTTTT	CASSGIANTGELFF
NA	TRBJ2-7	NA	TRBV5-1	TGCGCCAGCAGCTCCCAGTCCCGGGACTTTCCAAGGATCTCCTACGAGCAGTACTTC	CASSSQSRDFPRISYEQYF
TRBD2	TRBJ2-7	NA	TRBV7-2	TGTGCCAGCAGCTTAGGCATAAGGGGAAGCGGGAGGGTTGTCTACGAGCAGTACTTC	CASSLGIRGSGRVVYEQYF
NA	TRBJ1-1	few	TRBV7-8	TGTGCCAGCAGTTTTCGGACCGGCAGCACTGAAGCTTTCTTT	CASSFRTGSTEAFF
TRBD1	TRBJ2-2	few	TRBV20-1	TGCAGTGCTAGTTATGGGACAGCGAACACCGGGGAGCTGTTTTTT	CSASYGTANTGELFF
NA	TRBJ1-5	NA	TRBV18	TGTGCCAGCTCACCGTTTGAGGTAAATCAGCCCCAGCATTTT	CASSPFEVNQPQHF
TRBD1	TRBJ2-3	few	TRBV7-2	TGTGCCAGCAGCCCGCGACAGGGGGCAGATACGCAGTATTTT	CASSPRQGADTQYF
TRBD1	TRBJ2-7	NA	TRBV29-1	TGCAGCGCCTCAGGGGGCGCCTCCTACGAGCAGTACTTC	CSASGGASYEQYF
TRBD2	TRBJ2-1	few	TRBV4-3	TGCGCCAGCAGCCAGAGGTGGTCTAGCGGGGGAAACAATGAGCAGTTCTTC	CASSQRWSSGGNNEQFF
TRBD2	TRBJ2-1	few	TRBV10-3	TGTGCCATCAGTGCGGGGGCAGGACTAGCGAATGAGCAGTTCTTC	CAISAGAGLANEQFF
TRBD2	TRBJ2-5	few	TRBV5-1	TGCGCCAGCAGCTTGGTCTCAGCGGGAGAGGAGACCCAGTACTTC	CASSLVSAGEETQYF
NA	TRBJ1-6	NA	TRBV25-1	TGTGCCAGCAGCCGGGGATCCAATAATTCACCCCTCCACTTT	CASSRGSNNSPLHF
NA	TRBJ2-1	few	TRBV7-2	TGTGCCAGCAGGAGAAGGACCTACAATGAGCAGTTCTTC	CASRRRTYNEQFF
NA	TRBJ2-3	few	TRBV15	TGTGCCACCAGCACCCGATGGGGCAGAGAATCAGATACGCAGTATTTT	CATSTRWGRESDTQYF
TRBD2	TRBJ2-5	many	TRBV7-2	TGTGCCAGCAGTTTGGGGACTAGAGAGACCCAGTACTTC	CASSLGTRETQYF
TRBD1	TRBJ2-7	NA	TRBV5-1	TGCTCCAGCAGCGTCCCATCGACGGGACAGGGGAGCGAGCAGTACTTC	CSSSVPSTGQGSEQYF
TRBD1	TRBJ1-5	NA	TRBV15	TGTGCCAACCGAAACAGGGGCGGCAATCAGCCCCAGCATTTT	CANRNRGGNQPQHF
TRBD1	TRBJ2-1	NA	TRBV5-1	TGCGCCAGCAGCTCCGGGACAGTAGTTGCTGAGCAGTTCTTC	CASSSGTVVAEQFF
NA	TRBJ2-1	few	TRBV21-1	TGTGCCAGAAACGTAGCGGGAGGGCCCCACAATGAGCAGTTCTTC	CARNVAGGPHNEQFF
NA	TRBJ2-1	NA	TRBV5-6	TGTGCCAGCAGCTACGGACTTGACCCCTACAATGAGCAGTTCTTC	CASSYGLDPYNEQFF
NA	TRBJ1-6	few	TRBV28	TGTGCCAGCAGTACACCCACAGGGAATAATTCACCCCTCCACTTT	CASSTPTGNNSPLHF
TRBD2	TRBJ2-7	few	TRBV20-1	TGCAGTGCCTGGGGACTAGCGGGCGTGACCCTCTCCTACGAGCAGTACTTC	CSAWGLAGVTLSYEQYF
NA	TRBJ2-3	few	TRBV29-1	TGCAGCGTTGAAAGCCGGTCCCGAGGGAGGGATACGCAGTATTTT	CSVESRSRGRDTQYF
TRBD1	TRBJ1-3	few	TRBV28	TGTGCCAGCACCCAGGGGGGAGCTGGGGGCACCATATATTTT	CASTQGGAGGTIYF